The sequence of this T cell receptor (beta chain) was determined in a study of T and B cells in COVID-19 patients. Whole-study context: COVID-19 patients gave peripheral blood either during active infection or after recovery.

From blood, about 240-500 ng of genomic DNA served as TRB template. Multiplex PCR with BIOMED2 TRB-A/B primer pools amplified TRB rearrangements. TCRdb re-called the multiplex PCR reads with MiXCR, one entry per CDR3 protein. The profile shows about 27,000 distinct CDR3 sequences, approximately 30% of them singletons. This clonotype showed up just a few times. Its antigen is as yet unknown. Study-wide findings and caveats: At recovery TRB diversity and richness exceeded healthy donors, after highly clonal active COVID-19 repertoires.

Per germline, CDR1 KGHSH and CDR2 LQKENI. The CDR3 is 14 residues long. Trimming pared 6 bases from V and 2 bases from J, leaving 12 bases between. The sequence came from a human donor who had recovered from COVID-19. V and J are TRBV18 and TRBJ2-3, with unresolved D. The sequenced sample consisted of blood. CDR3 sequence (DNA): TGTGCCAGCTCTACAAGGGCGGCCACAGATACGCAGTATTTT. Amino acids: CASSTRAATDTQYF. The variable domain in full, with the rest retrieved from reference TRBV18 and TRBJ2-3, is NAGVMQNPRHLVRRRGQEARLRCSPMKGHSHVYWYRQLPEEGLKFMVYLQKENIIDESGMPKERFSAEFPKEGPSILRIQQVVRGDSAAYFCASSTRAATDTQYFGPGTRLTVL.